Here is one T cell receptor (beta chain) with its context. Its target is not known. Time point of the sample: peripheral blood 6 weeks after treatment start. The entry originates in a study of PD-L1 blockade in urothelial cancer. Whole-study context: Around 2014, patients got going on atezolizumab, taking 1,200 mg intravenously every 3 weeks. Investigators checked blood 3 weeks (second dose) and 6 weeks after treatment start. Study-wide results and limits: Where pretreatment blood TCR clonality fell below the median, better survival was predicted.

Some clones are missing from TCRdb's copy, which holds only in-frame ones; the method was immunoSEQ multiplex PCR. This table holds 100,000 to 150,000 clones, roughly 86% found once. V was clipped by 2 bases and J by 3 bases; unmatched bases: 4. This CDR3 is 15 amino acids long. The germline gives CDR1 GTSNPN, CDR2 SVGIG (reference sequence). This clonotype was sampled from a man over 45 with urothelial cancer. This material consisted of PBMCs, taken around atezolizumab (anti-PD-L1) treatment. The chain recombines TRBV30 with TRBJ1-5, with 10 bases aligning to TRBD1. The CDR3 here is CAWSRGTGDNQPQHF. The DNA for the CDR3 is TGTGCCTGGAGTCGGGGGACAGGGGACAATCAGCCCCAGCATTTT.